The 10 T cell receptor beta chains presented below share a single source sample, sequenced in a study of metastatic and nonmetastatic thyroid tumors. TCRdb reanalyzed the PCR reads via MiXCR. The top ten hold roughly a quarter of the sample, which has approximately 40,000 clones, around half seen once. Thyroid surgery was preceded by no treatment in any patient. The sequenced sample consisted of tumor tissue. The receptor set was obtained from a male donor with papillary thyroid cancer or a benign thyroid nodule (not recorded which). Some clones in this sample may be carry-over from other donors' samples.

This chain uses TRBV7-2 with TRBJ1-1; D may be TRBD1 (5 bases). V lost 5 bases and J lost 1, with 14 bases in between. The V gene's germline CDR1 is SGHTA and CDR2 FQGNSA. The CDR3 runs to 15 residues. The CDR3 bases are TGTGCCAGCAGCGACCCCGGGGACCCGAACACTGAAGCTTTCTTT. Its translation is CASSDPGDPNTEAFF.

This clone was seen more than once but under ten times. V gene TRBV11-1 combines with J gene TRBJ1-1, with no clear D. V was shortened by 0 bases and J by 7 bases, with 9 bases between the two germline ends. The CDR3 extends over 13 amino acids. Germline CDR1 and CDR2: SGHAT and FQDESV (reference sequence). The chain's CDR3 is CASSLAGPHEAFF. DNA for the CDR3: TGTGCCAGCAGCTTAGCCGGACCCCATGAAGCTTTCTTT.

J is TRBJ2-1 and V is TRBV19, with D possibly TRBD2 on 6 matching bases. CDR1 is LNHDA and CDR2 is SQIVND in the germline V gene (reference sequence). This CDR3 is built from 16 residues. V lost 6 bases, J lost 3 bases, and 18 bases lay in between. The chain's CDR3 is CASRERGTPVYNEQFF. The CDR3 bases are TGTGCCAGTAGAGAACGGGGGACGCCTGTCTACAATGAGCAGTTCTTC.

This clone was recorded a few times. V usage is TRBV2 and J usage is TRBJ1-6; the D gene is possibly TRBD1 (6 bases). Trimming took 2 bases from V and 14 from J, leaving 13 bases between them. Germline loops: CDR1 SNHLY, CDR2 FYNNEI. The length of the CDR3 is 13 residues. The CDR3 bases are TGTGCCAGCAGTGAACAGGGGCTCTCTTCCCTCCACTTT. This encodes CASSEQGLSSLHF.

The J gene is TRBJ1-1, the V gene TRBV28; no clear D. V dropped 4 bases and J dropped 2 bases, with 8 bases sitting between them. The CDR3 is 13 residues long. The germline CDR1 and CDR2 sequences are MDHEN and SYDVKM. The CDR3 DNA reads TGTGCCAGCAGTTGGATGTTCAACACTGAAGCTTTCTTT. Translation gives CASSWMFNTEAFF.

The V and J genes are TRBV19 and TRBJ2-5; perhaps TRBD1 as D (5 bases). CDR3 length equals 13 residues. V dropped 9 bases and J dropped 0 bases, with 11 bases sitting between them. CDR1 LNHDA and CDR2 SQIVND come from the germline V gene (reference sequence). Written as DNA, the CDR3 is TGTGCCAGCCAGACAGCGAACCAAGAGACCCAGTACTTC. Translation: CASQTANQETQYF.

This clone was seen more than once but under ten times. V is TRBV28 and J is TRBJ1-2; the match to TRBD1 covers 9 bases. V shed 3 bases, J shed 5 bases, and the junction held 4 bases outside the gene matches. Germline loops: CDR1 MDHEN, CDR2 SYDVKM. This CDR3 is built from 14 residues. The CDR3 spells CASSFGTGLYGYTF. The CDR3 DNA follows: TGTGCCAGCAGTTTTGGGACAGGGCTTTATGGCTACACCTTC.

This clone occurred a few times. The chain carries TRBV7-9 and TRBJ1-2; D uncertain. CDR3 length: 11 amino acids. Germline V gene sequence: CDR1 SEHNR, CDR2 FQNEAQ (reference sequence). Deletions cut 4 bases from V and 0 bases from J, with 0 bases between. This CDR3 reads CASSSNYGYTF. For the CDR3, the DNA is TGTGCCAGCAGCTCTAACTATGGCTACACCTTC.

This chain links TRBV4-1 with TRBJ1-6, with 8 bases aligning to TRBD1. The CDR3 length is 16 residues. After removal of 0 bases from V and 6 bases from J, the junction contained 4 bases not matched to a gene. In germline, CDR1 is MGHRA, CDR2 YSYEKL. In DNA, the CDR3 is TGCGCCAGCAGCCAAGAGACAGGGGCACTTAATTCACCCCTCCACTTT. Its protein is CASSQETGALNSPLHF.

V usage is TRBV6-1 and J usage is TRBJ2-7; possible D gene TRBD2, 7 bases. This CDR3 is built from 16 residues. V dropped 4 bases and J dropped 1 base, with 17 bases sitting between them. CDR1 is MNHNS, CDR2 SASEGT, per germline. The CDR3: CASSATGRGGSYEQYF. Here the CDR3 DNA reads TGTGCCAGCAGTGCTACTGGGAGGGGGGGGTCCTACGAGCAGTACTTC.